These T cell receptor beta chains were read from a single sample in a study of blood T cells in healthy people across ages. TCRdb analysed the 5' RACE reads with MiXCR anew, one entry per CDR3 protein. The table records 650,000 to 1,000,000 distinct CDR3 sequences, 30% to 45% of them present only once. The specimen sequenced was blood. The receptors stem from a man between 18 and 35 years old in good health. CDR3s include the opening cysteine and the closing phenylalanine or tryptophan. The D gene is left open where the match is weak. Clone size is shown for a subset of rows, as once, few, many or a class of expanded clone.

TRBV7-2	TRBJ1-1	15	-	once	CASSLGFRGSTEAFF	TGTGCCAGCAGCTTAGGGTTCAGGGGCAGCACTGAAGCTTTCTTT
TRBV7-2	TRBJ1-1	16	-	-	CASSLAKGVKNTEAFF	TGTGCCAGCAGCTTAGCCAAGGGGGTCAAGAACACTGAAGCTTTCTTT
TRBV20-1	TRBJ2-3	12	TRBD1	many	CSARTGSDTQYF	TGCAGTGCCCGGACAGGGTCGGATACGCAGTATTTT
TRBV5-1	TRBJ1-6	17	TRBD1	-	CASSLGQRSSYNPPLHF	TGCGCCAGCAGCCTGGGACAGAGAAGCTCCTATAATCCACCCCTCCACTTT
TRBV12-3/TRBV12-4	TRBJ2-7	15	TRBD1	-	CASSFATGGSYEQYF	TGTGCCAGCAGTTTCGCTACAGGGGGCTCCTACGAGCAGTACTTC
TRBV10-3	TRBJ2-2	14	-	-	CAISEDGNTGELFF	TGTGCCATCAGTGAGGACGGGAACACCGGGGAGCTGTTTTTT
TRBV5-1	TRBJ2-3	15	-	-	CASSLDGKYTDTQYF	TGCGCCAGCAGCTTGGACGGAAAGTACACAGATACGCAGTATTTT
TRBV12-3/TRBV12-4	TRBJ2-4	15	-	many	CASSLSGGAKNIQYF	TGTGCCAGCAGTTTAAGCGGCGGAGCCAAAAACATTCAGTACTTC
TRBV12-3/TRBV12-4	TRBJ2-2	16	TRBD2	-	CASRPAGGRGTGELFF	TGTGCCAGCAGGCCAGCGGGGGGGCGTGGCACCGGGGAGCTGTTTTTT
TRBV20-1	TRBJ2-7	13	TRBD1	-	CSARVDRVYEQYF	TGCAGTGCTAGAGTCGACAGGGTCTACGAGCAGTACTTC
TRBV12-3/TRBV12-4	TRBJ1-2	14	TRBD1	many	CASSSGTGARGYTF	TGTGCCAGCAGTTCCGGGACAGGGGCTCGGGGCTACACCTTC
TRBV5-1	TRBJ1-5	15	TRBD1	-	CASSLATGVNQPQHF	TGCGCCAGCAGCTTGGCTACAGGGGTGAATCAGCCCCAGCATTTT
TRBV28	TRBJ2-1	12	TRBD1	few	CASSPRDRGPFF	TGTGCCAGCAGTCCCAGAGACAGGGGGCCGTTCTTC
TRBV28	TRBJ2-3	15	-	-	CASSFASRSTDTQYF	TGTGCCAGCAGTTTTGCTTCGCGGAGCACAGATACGCAGTATTTT
TRBV12-3/TRBV12-4	TRBJ1-2	16	-	few	CASSHHDSSARYGYTF	TGTGCCAGCAGCCATCACGACAGTTCGGCTCGATATGGCTACACCTTC
TRBV10-3	TRBJ2-1	16	TRBD2	-	CAISEPGTSGSNEQFF	TGTGCCATCAGTGAACCCGGGACTAGCGGGAGCAATGAGCAGTTCTTC
TRBV28	TRBJ1-4	15	TRBD1	-	CASSFLGQGNEKLFF	TGTGCCAGCAGTTTTTTGGGACAGGGAAATGAAAAACTGTTTTTT
TRBV4-1	TRBJ2-7	14	TRBD1	many	CASSLTTGSDEQYF	TGCGCCAGCAGCCTAACGACAGGGTCGGACGAGCAGTACTTC
TRBV9	TRBJ2-7	15	TRBD1	-	CASSVGQAPSYEQYF	TGTGCCAGCAGCGTCGGACAGGCGCCCTCCTACGAGCAGTACTTC
TRBV10-3	TRBJ2-3	16	TRBD1	-	CAISPTGVDRADTQYF	TGTGCCATCAGCCCAACAGGGGTGGATCGAGCAGATACGCAGTATTTT